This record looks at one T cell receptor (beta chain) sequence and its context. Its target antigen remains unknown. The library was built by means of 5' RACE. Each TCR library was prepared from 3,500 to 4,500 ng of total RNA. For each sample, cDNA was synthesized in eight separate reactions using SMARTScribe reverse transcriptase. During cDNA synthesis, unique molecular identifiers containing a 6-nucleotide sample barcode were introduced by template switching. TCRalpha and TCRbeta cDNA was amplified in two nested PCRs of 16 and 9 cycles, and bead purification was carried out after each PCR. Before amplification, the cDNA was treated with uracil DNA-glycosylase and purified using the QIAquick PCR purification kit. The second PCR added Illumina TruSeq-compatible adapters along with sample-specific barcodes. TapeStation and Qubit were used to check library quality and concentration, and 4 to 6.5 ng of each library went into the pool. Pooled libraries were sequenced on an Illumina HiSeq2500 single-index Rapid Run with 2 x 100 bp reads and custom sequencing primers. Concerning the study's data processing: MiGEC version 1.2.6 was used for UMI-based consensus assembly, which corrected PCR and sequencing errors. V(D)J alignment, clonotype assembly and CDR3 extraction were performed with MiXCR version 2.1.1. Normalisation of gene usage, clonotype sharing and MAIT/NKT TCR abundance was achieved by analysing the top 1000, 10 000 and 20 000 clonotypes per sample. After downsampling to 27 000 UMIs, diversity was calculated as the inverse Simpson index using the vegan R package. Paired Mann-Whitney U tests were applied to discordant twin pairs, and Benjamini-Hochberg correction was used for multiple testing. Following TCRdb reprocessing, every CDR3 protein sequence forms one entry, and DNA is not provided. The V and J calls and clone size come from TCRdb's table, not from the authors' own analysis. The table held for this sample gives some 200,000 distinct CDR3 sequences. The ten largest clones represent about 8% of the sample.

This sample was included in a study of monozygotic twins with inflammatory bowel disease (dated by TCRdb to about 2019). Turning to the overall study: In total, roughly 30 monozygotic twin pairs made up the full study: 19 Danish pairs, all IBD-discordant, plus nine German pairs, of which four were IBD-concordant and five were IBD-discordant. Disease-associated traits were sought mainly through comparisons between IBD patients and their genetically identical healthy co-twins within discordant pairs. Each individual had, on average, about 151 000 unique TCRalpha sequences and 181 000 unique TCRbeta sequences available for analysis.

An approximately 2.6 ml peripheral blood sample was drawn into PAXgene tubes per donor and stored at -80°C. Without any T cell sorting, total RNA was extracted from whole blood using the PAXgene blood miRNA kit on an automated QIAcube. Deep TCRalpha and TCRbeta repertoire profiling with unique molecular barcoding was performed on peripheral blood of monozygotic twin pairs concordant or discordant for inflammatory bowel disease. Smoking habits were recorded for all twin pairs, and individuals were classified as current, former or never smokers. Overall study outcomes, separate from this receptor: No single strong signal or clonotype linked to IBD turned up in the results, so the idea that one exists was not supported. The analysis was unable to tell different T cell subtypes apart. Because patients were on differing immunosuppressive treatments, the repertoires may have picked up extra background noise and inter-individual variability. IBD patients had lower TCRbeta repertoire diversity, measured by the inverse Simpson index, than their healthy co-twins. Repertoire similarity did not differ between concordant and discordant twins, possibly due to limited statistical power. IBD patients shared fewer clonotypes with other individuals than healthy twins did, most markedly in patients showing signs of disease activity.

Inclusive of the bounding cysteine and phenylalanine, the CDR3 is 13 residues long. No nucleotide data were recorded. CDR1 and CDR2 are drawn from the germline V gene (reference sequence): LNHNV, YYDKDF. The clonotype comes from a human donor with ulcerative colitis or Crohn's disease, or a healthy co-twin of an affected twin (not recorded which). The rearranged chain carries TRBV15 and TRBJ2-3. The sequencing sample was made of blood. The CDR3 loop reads CATSRIGQATQYF.